The 9 T cell receptor beta chains given below trace back to one sample, sequenced in a study of T cells in Graves' hyperthyroidism and ophthalmopathy. TCR beta CDR3 sequences were amplified from RNA transcripts. The TCR CDR3 first-round RT-PCR relied on the HTBI primer set. TCRdb processed the multiplex PCR reads anew with MiXCR; each CDR3 protein has one entry. This table has fewer than 550,000 distinct CDR3 sequences, approximately 25% appearing once. The sample was blood. These receptor sequences come from a woman in her twenties or thirties with Graves' ophthalmopathy.

This rearrangement joins TRBV28 to TRBJ2-5; D is possibly TRBD2 (5 bases). CDR1 and CDR2 (germline): MDHEN, SYDVKM. V was cut by 6 bases and J by 2 bases, with 16 bases left in between. There are 15 residues in the CDR3. The CDR3 region has the DNA TGTGCCAGCAGGAGAATGGGAGCAAGACAAGAGACCCAGTACTTC. Protein: CASRRMGARQETQYF.

J is TRBJ2-6 and V is TRBV10-3; D not resolved. The CDR3 sequence is 16 residues long. V was pared by 4 bases and J by 0 bases, with 10 bases between. Looked up from germline, CDR1 is ENHRY and CDR2 is SYGVKD. In DNA form, the CDR3 reads TGTGCCATCAGTGCCCTTAGAGACTCTGGGGCCAACGTCCTGACTTTC. It encodes CAISALRDSGANVLTF.

This clonotype was counted ten times or more. The chain is built from TRBV3-1 and TRBJ2-7; possibly TRBD1 for D (5 bases). Trimming took 1 base from V and 1 from J, leaving 17 bases between them. The CDR3 runs 17 residues. The germline CDR1 and CDR2 sequences are LGHDT and YNNKEL (reference sequence). CDR3 nucleotide sequence: TGTGCCAGCAGCCAAGTAACGGCAGGGATTGGTTCCTACGAGCAGTACTTC. Amino acids: CASSQVTAGIGSYEQYF.

This clonotype was seen at least ten times. The J gene is TRBJ1-1, the V gene TRBV12-3 or TRBV12-4; 7 bases align to TRBD1. The junction had 15 bases not matched to a gene; V was cut back by 5 bases and J by 0 bases. CDR3 length: 18 amino acids. In nucleotides, the CDR3 is TGTGCCAGCAGTCACCCGGAGGGGACAGCATACGTGAACACTGAAGCTTTCTTT. It codes for CASSHPEGTAYVNTEAFF.

The chain has TRBV12-3 or TRBV12-4 and TRBJ1-5, with TRBD1 matching over 7 bases. With 6 bases clipped from V and 6 bases from J, the junction kept 8 bases outside the gene matches. The CDR3 contains 14 residues. The CDR3 sequence: CASSTTGASQPQHF. In nucleotides, the CDR3 is TGTGCCAGCAGCACCACAGGGGCGAGTCAGCCCCAGCATTTT.

This clonotype has a count of ten or more. This sequence joins TRBV27 and TRBJ1-5, with 10 bases lining up with TRBD1. In germline, CDR1 is MNHEY, CDR2 SMNVEV (reference sequence). J was trimmed by 5 bases and V by 8 bases; bases with no gene match: 3. The CDR3 is 13 residues long. DNA of the CDR3: TGTGCCAGCGGACAGGGGGTTCATCAGCCCCAGCATTTT. This translates into CASGQGVHQPQHF.

This clonotype was detected a few times. A clone one base away is much larger, so this may be a read error. V gene TRBV12-3 or TRBV12-4 combines with J gene TRBJ1-2, with D unresolved. V gave up 3 bases and J gave up 8 bases, with 10 bases separating them. This CDR3 is 12 amino acids long. The DNA for the CDR3 is TGTGCCAGCAGTTTTGTGGCGGGGGGCTACACCTTC. It is translated as CASSFVAGGYTF.

This clonotype was detected a few times. The chain uses TRBV4-2 and TRBJ1-2, with D tentatively TRBD1 (6 bases). Deletions cut 1 base from V and 3 bases from J, with 12 bases between. Germline V gene lookup returns CDR1 LGHNA and CDR2 YNFKEQ. The CDR3 totals 15 residues. DNA for the CDR3: TGTGCCAGCAGCCAAGGGGGGGCCGGTGACTATGGCTACACCTTC. Its translation is CASSQGGAGDYGYTF.

The genes are TRBV11-1 and TRBJ1-1, with a tentative D call TRBD1 (6 bases). This CDR3 region has 17 residues. V lost 5 bases and J lost 7, with 26 bases in between. Germline V gives CDR1 SGHAT, CDR2 FQDESV (reference sequence). The CDR3, as DNA: TGTGCCAGCAGCCATGGAAAATGGGGGGCGATGATTAATGAAGCTTTCTTT. It encodes CASSHGKWGAMINEAFF.